The T cell receptor beta chain described here comes from a study of blood T cell repertoires in COVID-19. Data came from immunoSEQ multiplex PCR; TCRdb stores just in-frame clones and leaves some out. The sample holds 150,000 to 200,000 clones; approximately 91% are singletons and the top ten take about 5.3%. The CDR3 spans 14 residues. V was pared by 5 bases and J by 1 base, with 9 bases between. The germline V gene has CDR1 SGHTA and CDR2 FQGNSA. The source material was peripheral blood. This TCR was recovered from a man between 18 and 29 years old with COVID-19, enrolled during active disease. The chain links TRBV7-2 to TRBJ1-3, with a tentative D call TRBD1 (5 bases). This CDR3 is CASSGTESGNTIYF. As DNA, the CDR3 is TGTGCCAGCAGCGGGACTGAATCTGGAAACACCATATATTTT.